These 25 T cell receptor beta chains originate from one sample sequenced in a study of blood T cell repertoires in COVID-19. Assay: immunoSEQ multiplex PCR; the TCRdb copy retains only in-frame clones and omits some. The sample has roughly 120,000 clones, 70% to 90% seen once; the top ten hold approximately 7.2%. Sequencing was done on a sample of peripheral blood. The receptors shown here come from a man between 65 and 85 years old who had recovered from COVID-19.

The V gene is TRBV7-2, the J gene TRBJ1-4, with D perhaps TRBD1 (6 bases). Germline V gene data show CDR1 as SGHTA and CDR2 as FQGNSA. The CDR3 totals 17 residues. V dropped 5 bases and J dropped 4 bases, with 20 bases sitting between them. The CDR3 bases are TGTGCCAGCAGCAAAGGCGCGCTACAGGGACATAATGAAAAACTGTTTTTT. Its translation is CASSKGALQGHNEKLFF.

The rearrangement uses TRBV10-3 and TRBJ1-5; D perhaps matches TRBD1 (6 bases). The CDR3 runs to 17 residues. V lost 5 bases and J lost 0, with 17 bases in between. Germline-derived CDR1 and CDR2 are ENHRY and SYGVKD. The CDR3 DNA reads TGTGCCATCAGTTCTCACAGGGAGAACTATAGCAATCAGCCCCAGCATTTT. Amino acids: CAISSHRENYSNQPQHF.

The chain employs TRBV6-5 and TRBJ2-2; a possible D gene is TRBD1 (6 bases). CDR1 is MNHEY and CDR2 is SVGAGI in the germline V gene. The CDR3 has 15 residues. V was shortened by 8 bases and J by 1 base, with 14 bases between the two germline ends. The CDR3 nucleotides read TGTGCCAGCTCCCAGGGGCGGAGGAACACCGGGGAGCTGTTTTTT. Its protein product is CASSQGRRNTGELFF.

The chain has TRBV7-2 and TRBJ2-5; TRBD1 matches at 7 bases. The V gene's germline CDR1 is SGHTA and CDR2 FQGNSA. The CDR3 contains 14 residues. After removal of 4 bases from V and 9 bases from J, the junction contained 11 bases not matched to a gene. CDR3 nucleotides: TGTGCCAGCAGCTCCGACAGGGTACTTTTTGCCCAGTACTTC. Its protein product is CASSSDRVLFAQYF.

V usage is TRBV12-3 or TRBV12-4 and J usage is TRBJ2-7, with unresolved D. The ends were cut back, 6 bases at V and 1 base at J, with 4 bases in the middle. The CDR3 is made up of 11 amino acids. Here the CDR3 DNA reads TGTGCCAGCAGCCAGTCCTACGAGCAGTACTTC. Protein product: CASSQSYEQYF.

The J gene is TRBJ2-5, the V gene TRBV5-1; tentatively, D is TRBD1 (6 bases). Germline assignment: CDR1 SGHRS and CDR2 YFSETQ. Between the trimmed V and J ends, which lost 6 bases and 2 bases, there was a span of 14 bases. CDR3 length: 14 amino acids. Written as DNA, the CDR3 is TGCGCCAGCACCCCGGGACAACTTCAAGAGACCCAGTACTTC. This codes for CASTPGQLQETQYF.

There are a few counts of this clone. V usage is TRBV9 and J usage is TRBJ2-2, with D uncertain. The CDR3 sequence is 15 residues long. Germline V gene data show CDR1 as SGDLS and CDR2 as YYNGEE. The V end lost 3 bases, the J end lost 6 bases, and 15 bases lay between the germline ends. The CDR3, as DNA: TGTGCCAGCAGCGCCAGAGGTCCCGACTCCGGGGAGCTGTTTTTT. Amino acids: CASSARGPDSGELFF.

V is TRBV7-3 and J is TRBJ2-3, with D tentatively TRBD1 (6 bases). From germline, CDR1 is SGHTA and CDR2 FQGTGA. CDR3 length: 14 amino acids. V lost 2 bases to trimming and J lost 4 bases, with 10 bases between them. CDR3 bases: TGTGCCAGCAGCTTAGCGACAGGTGCAGATACGCAGTATTTT. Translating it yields CASSLATGADTQYF.

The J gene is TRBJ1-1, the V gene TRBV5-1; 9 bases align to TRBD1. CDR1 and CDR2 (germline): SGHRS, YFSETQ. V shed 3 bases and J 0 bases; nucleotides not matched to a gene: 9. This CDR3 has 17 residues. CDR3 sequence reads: CASSSPRTGAMNTEAFF. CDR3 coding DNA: TGCGCCAGCAGCTCTCCCAGGACAGGGGCCATGAACACTGAAGCTTTCTTT.

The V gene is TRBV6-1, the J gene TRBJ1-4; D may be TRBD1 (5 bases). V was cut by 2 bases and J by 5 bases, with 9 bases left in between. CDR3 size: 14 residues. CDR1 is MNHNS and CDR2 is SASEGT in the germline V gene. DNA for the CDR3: TGTGCCAGCAGTGAACCAGGGATGAATGAAAAACTGTTTTTT. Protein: CASSEPGMNEKLFF.

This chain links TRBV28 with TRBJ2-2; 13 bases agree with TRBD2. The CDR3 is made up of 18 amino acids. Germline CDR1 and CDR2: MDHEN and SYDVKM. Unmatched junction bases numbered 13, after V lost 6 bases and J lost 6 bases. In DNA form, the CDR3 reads TGTGCCAGCAGGCTGACTAGCGGGAGGCCCCCGGGGTCCGGGGAGCTGTTTTTT. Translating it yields CASRLTSGRPPGSGELFF.

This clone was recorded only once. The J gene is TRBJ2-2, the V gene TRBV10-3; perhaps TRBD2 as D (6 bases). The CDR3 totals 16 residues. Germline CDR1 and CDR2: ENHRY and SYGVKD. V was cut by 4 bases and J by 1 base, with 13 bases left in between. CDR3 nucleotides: TGTGCCATCAGTGTCCTTCGGGGGAAGAACACCGGGGAGCTGTTTTTT. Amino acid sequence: CAISVLRGKNTGELFF.

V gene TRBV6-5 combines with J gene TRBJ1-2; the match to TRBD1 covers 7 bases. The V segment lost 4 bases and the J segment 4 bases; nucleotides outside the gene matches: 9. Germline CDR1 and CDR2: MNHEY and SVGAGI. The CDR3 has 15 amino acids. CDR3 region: CASSLTGIRIYGYTF. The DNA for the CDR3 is TGTGCCAGCAGTTTGACAGGGATTCGAATCTATGGCTACACCTTC.

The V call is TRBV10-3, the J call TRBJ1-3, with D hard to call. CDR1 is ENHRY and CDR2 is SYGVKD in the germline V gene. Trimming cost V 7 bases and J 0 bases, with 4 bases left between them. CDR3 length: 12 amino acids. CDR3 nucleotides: TGTGCCATCACCGGCTCTGGAAACACCATATATTTT. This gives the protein CAITGSGNTIYF.

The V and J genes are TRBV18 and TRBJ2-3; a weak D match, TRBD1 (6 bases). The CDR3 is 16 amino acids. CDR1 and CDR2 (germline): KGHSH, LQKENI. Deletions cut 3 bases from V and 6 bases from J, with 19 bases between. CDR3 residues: CASSPVGTGSFDTQYF. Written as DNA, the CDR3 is TGTGCCAGCTCACCGGTTGGCACAGGGAGTTTTGATACGCAGTATTTT. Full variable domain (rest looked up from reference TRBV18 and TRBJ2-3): NAGVMQNPRHLVRRRGQEARLRCSPMKGHSHVYWYRQLPEEGLKFMVYLQKENIIDESGMPKERFSAEFPKEGPSILRIQQVVRGDSAAYFCASSPVGTGSFDTQYFGPGTRLTVL.

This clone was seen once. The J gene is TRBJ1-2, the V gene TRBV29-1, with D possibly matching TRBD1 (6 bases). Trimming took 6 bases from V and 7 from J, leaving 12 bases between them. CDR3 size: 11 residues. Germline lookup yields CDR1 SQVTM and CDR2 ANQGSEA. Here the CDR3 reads CSVGTSSGYTF. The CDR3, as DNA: TGCAGCGTAGGGACATCGTCTGGCTACACCTTC.

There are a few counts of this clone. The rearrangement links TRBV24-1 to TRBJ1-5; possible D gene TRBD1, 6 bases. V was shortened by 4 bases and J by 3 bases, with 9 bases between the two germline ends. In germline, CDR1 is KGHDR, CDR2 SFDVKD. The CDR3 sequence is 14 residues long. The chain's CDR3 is CATSDTGLNQPQHF. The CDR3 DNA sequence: TGTGCCACCAGTGACACAGGGCTCAATCAGCCCCAGCATTTT.

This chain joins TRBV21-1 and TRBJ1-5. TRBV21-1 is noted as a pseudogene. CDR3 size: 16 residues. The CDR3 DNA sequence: TGTGCCAGCAGCTCCCACTACCGGGGGACCAATCAGCCCCAGCATTTT. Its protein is CASSSHYRGTNQPQHF.

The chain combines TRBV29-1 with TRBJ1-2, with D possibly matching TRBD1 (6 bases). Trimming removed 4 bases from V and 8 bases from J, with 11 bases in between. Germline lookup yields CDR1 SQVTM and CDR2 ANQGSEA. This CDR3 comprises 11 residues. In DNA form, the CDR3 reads TGCAGCGTTGTGACAGGAGGCGGCTACACCTTC. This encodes CSVVTGGGYTF.

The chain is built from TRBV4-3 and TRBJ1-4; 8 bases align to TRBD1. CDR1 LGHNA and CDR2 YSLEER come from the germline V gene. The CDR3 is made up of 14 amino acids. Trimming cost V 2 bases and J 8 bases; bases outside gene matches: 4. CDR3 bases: TGCGCCAGCAGCCAACAGGGGGCAAGCGAAAAACTGTTTTTT. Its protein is CASSQQGASEKLFF.

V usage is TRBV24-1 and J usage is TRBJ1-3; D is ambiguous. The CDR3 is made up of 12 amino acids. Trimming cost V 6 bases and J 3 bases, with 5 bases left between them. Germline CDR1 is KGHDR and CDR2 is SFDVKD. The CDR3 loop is CATSQNGNTIYF. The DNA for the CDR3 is TGTGCCACCAGTCAGAATGGAAACACCATATATTTT.

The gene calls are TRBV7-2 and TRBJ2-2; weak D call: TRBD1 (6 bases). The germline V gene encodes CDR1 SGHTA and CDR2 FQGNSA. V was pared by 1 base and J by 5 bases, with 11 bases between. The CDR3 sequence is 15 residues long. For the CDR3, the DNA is TGTGCCAGCAGCTTAGTCGGCAGGGGAACCGGGGAGCTGTTTTTT. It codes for CASSLVGRGTGELFF.

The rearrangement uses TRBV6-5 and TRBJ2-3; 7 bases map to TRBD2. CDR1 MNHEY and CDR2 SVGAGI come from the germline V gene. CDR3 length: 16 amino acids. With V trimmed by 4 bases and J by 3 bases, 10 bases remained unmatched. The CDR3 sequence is CASSSRSGRGTDTQYF. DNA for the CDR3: TGTGCCAGCAGTTCCCGCAGTGGGCGGGGGACAGATACGCAGTATTTT.

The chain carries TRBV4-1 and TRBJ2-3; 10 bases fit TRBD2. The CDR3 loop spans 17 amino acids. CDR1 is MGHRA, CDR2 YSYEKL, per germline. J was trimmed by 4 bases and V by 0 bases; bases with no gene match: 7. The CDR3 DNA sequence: TGCGCCAGCAGCCAAGATCTACTAGCGGGGCGCTCAGATACGCAGTATTTT. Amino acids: CASSQDLLAGRSDTQYF.

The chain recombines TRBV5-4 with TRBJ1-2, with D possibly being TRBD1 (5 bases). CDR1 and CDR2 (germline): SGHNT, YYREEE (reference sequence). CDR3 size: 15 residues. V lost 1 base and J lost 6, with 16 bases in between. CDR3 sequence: CASSLLVGGEDGYTF. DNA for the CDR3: TGTGCCAGCAGCTTGTTAGTGGGGGGGGAAGATGGCTACACCTTC.